Listed below are T cell receptor beta chains from one sample, sequenced in a study of T cell changes during pregnancy in multiple sclerosis. Data came from immunoSEQ multiplex PCR; TCRdb stores just in-frame clones and leaves some out. Of about 22,000 clones detected, roughly 86% appear once; the ten largest clones hold roughly 1%. Sequences were derived from CD4+ T cells from peripheral blood mononuclear cells, sampled in the second trimester of pregnancy. The receptor source for this set is a female donor in good health, enrolled as a control in a pregnancy study. The CDR3 runs from the conserved cysteine through the conserved F or W. The D gene is left open where the match is weak.

length | J | D | V | CDR3 | DNA
18 | TRBJ2-4 | TRBD2 | TRBV7-2 | CASSLVLAGGAYKNIQYF | TGTGCCAGCAGCTTAGTACTAGCGGGGGGAGCTTACAAAAACATTCAGTACTTC
16 | TRBJ1-3 | NA | TRBV7-2 | CASSLDTPRAGNTIYF | TGTGCCAGCAGCTTAGATACACCGAGGGCTGGAAACACCATATATTTT
16 | TRBJ1-5 | NA | TRBV2 | CASSNGVMGSPQPQHF | TGTGCCAGCAGTAATGGAGTTATGGGTTCGCCTCAGCCCCAGCATTTT
14 | TRBJ2-7 | NA | TRBV5-8 | CASSLGAGLGEQYF | TGTGCCAGCAGCTTGGGAGCAGGTTTGGGCGAGCAGTACTTC
13 | TRBJ2-2 | NA | TRBV6-5 | CASKPGGTGELFF | TGTGCCAGCAAACCAGGGGGGACCGGGGAGCTGTTTTTT
14 | TRBJ2-4 | TRBD2 | TRBV28 | CASSLVLANNIQYF | TGTGCCAGCAGTTTAGTACTAGCGAACAACATTCAGTACTTC
24 | TRBJ2-7 | NA | TRBV21-1 | CASSKVSHPAGTSGRPNLTYEQYF | TGTGCCAGCAGCAAAGTTTCCCACCCGGCCGGGACTAGCGGGAGGCCCAACCTAACCTACGAGCAGTACTTC
14 | TRBJ1-3 | NA | TRBV4-1 | CASSQAGYGNTIYF | TGCGCCAGCAGCCAAGCAGGGTACGGAAACACCATATATTTT
13 | TRBJ2-7 | NA | TRBV19 | CASSIDYRAEQYF | TGTGCCAGTAGTATAGATTACAGGGCCGAGCAGTACTTC
14 | TRBJ2-1 | TRBD2 | TRBV13 | CASRVAGGPGEQFF | TGTGCCAGCAGGGTAGCGGGGGGGCCTGGAGAGCAGTTCTTC
18 | TRBJ2-5 | TRBD2 | TRBV6-1 | CASSEASGGGLYQETQYF | TGTGCCAGCAGTGAAGCAAGCGGGGGGGGATTATACCAAGAGACCCAGTACTTC
14 | TRBJ1-1 | NA | TRBV28 | CASASTTRGTEAFF | TGTGCCAGCGCATCCACCACCAGGGGCACTGAAGCTTTCTTT
15 | TRBJ2-3 | NA | TRBV15 | CATSRDERFTDTQYF | TGTGCCACCAGCAGAGATGAGAGGTTCACAGATACGCAGTATTTT
15 | TRBJ1-3 | TRBD1 | TRBV6-1 | CASTTTGDLGNTIYF | TGTGCCAGCACCACCACAGGGGACCTTGGAAACACCATATATTTT
12 | TRBJ2-7 | TRBD1 | TRBV6-1 | CATRDRGYEQYF | TGTGCCACCCGGGACAGGGGCTACGAGCAGTACTTC
15 | TRBJ2-2 | NA | TRBV15 | CATSRPRTATGELFF | TGTGCCACCAGCAGACCGCGGACTGCTACCGGGGAGCTGTTTTTT
14 | TRBJ2-3 | NA | TRBV5-6 | CASSPTGRTDTQYF | TGTGCCAGCAGCCCAACAGGGCGCACAGATACGCAGTATTTT
16 | TRBJ2-2 | NA | TRBV5-1 | CASSLEIQTNTGELFF | TGCGCCAGCAGCTTGGAAATTCAGACGAACACCGGGGAGCTGTTTTTT
15 | TRBJ1-5 | TRBD1 | TRBV19 | CASSMRTGGNQPQHF | TGTGCCAGTAGTATGAGGACAGGGGGCAATCAGCCCCAGCATTTT
14 | TRBJ2-1 | TRBD2 | TRBV29-1 | CSVVKAAGGGEQFF | TGCAGCGTTGTTAAGGCCGCGGGGGGGGGTGAGCAGTTCTTC
14 | TRBJ1-1 | TRBD1 | TRBV6-6 | CASEDRGMNTEAFF | TGTGCCAGCGAAGACAGGGGTATGAACACTGAAGCTTTCTTT
13 | TRBJ2-1 | NA | TRBV7-2 | CASSGGQHNEQFF | TGTGCCAGCAGCGGAGGTCAGCACAATGAGCAGTTCTTC
14 | TRBJ1-1 | NA | TRBV10-1 | CASRPGQSSTEAFF | TGCGCCAGCAGACCGGGACAATCGAGTACTGAAGCTTTCTTT